The 6 T cell receptor beta chains below come from one sample, sequenced in a study of blood T cell repertoires in COVID-19. This table comes from immunoSEQ multiplex PCR, and its TCRdb copy is limited to in-frame clones, with some not included. Seen here are roughly 120,000 clones, about 80% observed once, and the top ten hold approximately 4%. The specimen sequenced was peripheral blood. All receptors derive from a woman aged 80 or over with acute or convalescent COVID-19.

This chain joins TRBV5-5 and TRBJ2-2; no reliable D call. The germline V and J ends were trimmed by 0 bases and 0 bases, with 3 bases remaining between them. Germline assignment: CDR1 SGHKS and CDR2 YYEKEE (reference sequence). CDR3 length equals 14 residues. CDR3 sequence: CASSLASNTGELFF. The CDR3 nucleotides are TGTGCCAGCAGCTTGGCATCGAACACCGGGGAGCTGTTTTTT.

The chain recombines TRBV7-2 with TRBJ2-5, with 7 bases fitting TRBD1. This CDR3 spans 15 amino acids. V was pared by 4 bases and J by 4 bases, with 9 bases of the junction left unmatched. Germline V CDR1 and CDR2: SGHTA, FQGNSA. DNA for the CDR3: TGTGCCAGCAGCTCGATGGGACAGATAGGAGAGACCCAGTACTTC. Its protein product is CASSSMGQIGETQYF. Full variable domain (missing parts from reference TRBV7-2 and TRBJ2-5): GAGVSQSPSNKVTEKGKDVELRCDPISGHTALYWYRQSLGQGLEFLIYFQGNSAPDKSGLPSDRFSAERTGGSVSTLTIQRTQQEDSAVYLCASSSMGQIGETQYFGPGTRLLVL.

The chain carries TRBV6-5 and TRBJ1-5; the D is unclear. Germline CDR1 is MNHEY and CDR2 is SVGAGI. With 6 bases removed from V and 3 bases from J, the gap between germline ends came to 12 bases. The CDR3 is 14 amino acids. This CDR3 is CASRGGRFNQPQHF. The CDR3, as DNA: TGTGCCAGCAGAGGCGGGAGATTCAATCAGCCCCAGCATTTT.

V gene TRBV6-5 combines with J gene TRBJ2-7, with D tentatively TRBD2 (5 bases). Trimming shortened V by 6 bases and J by 4 bases, and 13 bases separated the two germline ends. Germline V gene sequence: CDR1 MNHEY, CDR2 SVGAGI. CDR3 length equals 13 residues. The DNA of the CDR3 is TGTGCCAGCAGCCGGACGGGGATATACGAGCAGTACTTC. Protein product: CASSRTGIYEQYF.

This sequence joins TRBV15 and TRBJ2-1; 8 positions match TRBD2. This CDR3 spans 16 amino acids. CDR1 and CDR2 from the germline V gene are LNHNV and YYDKDF (reference sequence). After removal of 3 bases from V and 9 bases from J, the junction contained 13 bases not matched to a gene. The CDR3 DNA sequence: TGTGCCACCAGCAGTTTACGAGCGGGAGTTTCAAGTGAGCAGTTCTTC. This sequence encodes CATSSLRAGVSSEQFF.

This clone occurred a few times. The chain couples TRBV11-2 to TRBJ1-1, with TRBD1 matching over 8 bases. This CDR3 contains 14 residues. Germline V gives CDR1 SGHAT, CDR2 FQNNGV. J gave up 7 bases and V 0 bases, and 4 bases lay outside the gene matches. In DNA form, the CDR3 reads TGTGCCAGCAGCTTAGAAGCAGGGGGCTTTGAAGCTTTCTTT. It encodes CASSLEAGGFEAFF.